This T cell receptor (beta chain) was profiled in a study of blood T cell repertoires in COVID-19. About the research overall: From the United States, Italy and Spain came samples of acute and convalescent COVID-19.

Measured with immunoSEQ multiplex PCR; TCRdb has only the in-frame clones, and not every one. Among 350,000 to 450,000 clones listed, 85% were seen once. The V end was cut by 1 base, the J end by 4 bases, with 10 bases between. The V gene's germline CDR1 is SGHTA and CDR2 FQGTGA. The CDR3 totals 14 residues. Input material: peripheral blood. The clonotype originates from a young woman with acute or convalescent COVID-19. The V gene is TRBV7-3, the J gene TRBJ1-1; no clear D. The CDR3 nucleotides are TGTGCCAGCAGCTTAAATGCACAGATCACTGAAGCTTTCTTT. Residues: CASSLNAQITEAFF.